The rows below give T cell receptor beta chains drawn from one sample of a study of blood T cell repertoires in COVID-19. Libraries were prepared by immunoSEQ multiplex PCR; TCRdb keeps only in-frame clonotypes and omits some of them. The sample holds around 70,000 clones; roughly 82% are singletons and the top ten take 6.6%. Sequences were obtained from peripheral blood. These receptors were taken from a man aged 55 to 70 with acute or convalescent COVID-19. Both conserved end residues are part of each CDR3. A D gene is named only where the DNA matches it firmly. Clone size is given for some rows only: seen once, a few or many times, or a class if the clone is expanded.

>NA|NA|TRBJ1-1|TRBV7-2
TGTGCCAGCAGCTTACAGGGTCCCACTGAAGCTTTCTTT
CASSLQGPTEAFF
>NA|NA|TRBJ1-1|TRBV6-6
TGTGCCAGCAGTCGGAGGAACACTGAAGCTTTCTTT
CASSRRNTEAFF
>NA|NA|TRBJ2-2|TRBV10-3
TGTGCCACCTTGGGCCTATCCCCCGGGGAGCTGTTTTTT
CATLGLSPGELFF
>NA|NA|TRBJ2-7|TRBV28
TGTGCCAGCAGTCCGGGGTCCTACGAGCAGTACTTC
CASSPGSYEQYF
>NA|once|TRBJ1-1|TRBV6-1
TGTGCCAGCAGTGAAGCGCTGCGTCACACTGAAGCTTTCTTT
CASSEALRHTEAFF
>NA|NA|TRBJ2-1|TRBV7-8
TGTGCCAGCAGCTTAGTAGTCTCACAGGGCAATGAGCAGTTCTTC
CASSLVVSQGNEQFF
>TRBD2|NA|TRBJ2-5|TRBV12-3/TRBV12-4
TGTGCCAGCAGTCGGACTAGCCGGGGGACCCAGTACTTC
CASSRTSRGTQYF
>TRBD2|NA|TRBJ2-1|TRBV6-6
TGTGCCAGCAGTTACCTTACTAGCGGGGACAATGAGCAGTTCTTC
CASSYLTSGDNEQFF
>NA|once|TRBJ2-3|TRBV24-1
TGTGCCACCAGTGATTTGACGGTCGCAGATACGCAGTATTTT
CATSDLTVADTQYF
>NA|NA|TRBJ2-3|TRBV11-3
TGTGCCAGCAGCTACTCGCGAACAGATACGCAGTATTTT
CASSYSRTDTQYF
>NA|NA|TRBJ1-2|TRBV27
TGTGCCAGCAGTTTATCTTGGCAGGGTTTCGGCTACACCTTC
CASSLSWQGFGYTF
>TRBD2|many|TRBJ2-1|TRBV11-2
TGTGCCAGCAGTCCTCTACGGGGGGGCCGAGGGGATGAGCAGTTCTTC
CASSPLRGGRGDEQFF